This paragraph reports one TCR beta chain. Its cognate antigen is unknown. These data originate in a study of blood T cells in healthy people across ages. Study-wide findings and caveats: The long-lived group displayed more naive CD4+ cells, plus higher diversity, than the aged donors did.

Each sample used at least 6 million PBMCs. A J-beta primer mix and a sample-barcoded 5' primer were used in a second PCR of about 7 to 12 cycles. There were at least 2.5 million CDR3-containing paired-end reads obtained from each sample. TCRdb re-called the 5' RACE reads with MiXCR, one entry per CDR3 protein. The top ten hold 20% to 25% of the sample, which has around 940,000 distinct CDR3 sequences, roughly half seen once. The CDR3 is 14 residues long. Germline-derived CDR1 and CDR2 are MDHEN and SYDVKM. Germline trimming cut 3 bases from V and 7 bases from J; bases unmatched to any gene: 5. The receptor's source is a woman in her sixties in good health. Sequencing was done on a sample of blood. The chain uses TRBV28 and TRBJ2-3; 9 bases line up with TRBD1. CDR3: CASSFGTGFHTQYF. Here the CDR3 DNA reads TGTGCCAGCAGTTTTGGGACAGGGTTTCATACGCAGTATTTT.